Sequencing of this T cell receptor (beta chain) was carried out in a study of blood T cells in healthy people across ages. General study results and limits: Reliance upon unsorted PBMCs precluded definitive naive versus antigen-experienced comparison. Changes seen in expanded clonotypes were possibly confounded by donor CMV status left unknown.

A J-beta primer mix and a sample-barcoded 5' primer were used in a second PCR of roughly 7 to 12 cycles. Every single cDNA molecule received a tag from a template-switch adaptor with 12 random nucleotides. TCRdb called the 5' RACE reads again in MiXCR, with one record for every CDR3 protein. The data show roughly 1,300,000 distinct CDR3 sequences, roughly 59% seen once. Details on this clonotype: Its antigen remains unidentified.

Trimming left V 2 bases short and J 7 bases short, with 6 bases between. There are 12 residues in the CDR3. Germline CDR1 MNHNS, CDR2 SASEGT. The sample comprised blood. The J gene is TRBJ2-1, the V gene TRBV6-1; D is uncertain. The source of this sequence is a man aged 18 to 30 in good health. The CDR3 nucleotides read TGTGCCAGCAGTGAATGGGCTAATGAGCAGTTCTTC. This translates into CASSEWANEQFF.